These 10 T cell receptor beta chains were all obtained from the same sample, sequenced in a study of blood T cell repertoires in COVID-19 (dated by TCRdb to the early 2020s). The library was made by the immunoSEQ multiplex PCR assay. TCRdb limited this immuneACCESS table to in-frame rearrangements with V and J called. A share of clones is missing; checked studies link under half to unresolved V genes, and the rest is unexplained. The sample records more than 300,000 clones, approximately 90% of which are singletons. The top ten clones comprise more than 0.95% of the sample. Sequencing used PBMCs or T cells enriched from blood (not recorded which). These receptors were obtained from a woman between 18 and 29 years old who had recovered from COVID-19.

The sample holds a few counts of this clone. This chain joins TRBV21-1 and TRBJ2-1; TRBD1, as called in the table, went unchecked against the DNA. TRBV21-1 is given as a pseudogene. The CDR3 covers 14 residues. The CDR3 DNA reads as TGTGCCAGCAGCGCAATGGCTCTCTACAATGAGCAGTTCTTC. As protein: CASSAMALYNEQFF.

CDR3 in amino acids: CASRPQGVNTEAFF. The CDR3 region has the DNA TGTGCCAGTAGACCCCAGGGGGTTAACACTGAAGCTTTCTTT. The chain employs TRBV19 and TRBJ1-1, with 7 bases lining up with TRBD1. CDR1 LNHDA and CDR2 SQIVND come from the germline V gene (reference sequence). V lost 6 bases, J lost 2 bases, and 6 bases stayed unmatched. There are 14 residues in the CDR3.

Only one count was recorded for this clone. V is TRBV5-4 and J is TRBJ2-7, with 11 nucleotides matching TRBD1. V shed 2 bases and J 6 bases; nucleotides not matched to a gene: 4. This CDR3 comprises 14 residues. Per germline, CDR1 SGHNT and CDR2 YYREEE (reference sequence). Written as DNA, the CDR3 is TGTGCCAGCAGCTTTCCGGGACAGGGGGGCGAGCAGTACTTC. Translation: CASSFPGQGGEQYF.

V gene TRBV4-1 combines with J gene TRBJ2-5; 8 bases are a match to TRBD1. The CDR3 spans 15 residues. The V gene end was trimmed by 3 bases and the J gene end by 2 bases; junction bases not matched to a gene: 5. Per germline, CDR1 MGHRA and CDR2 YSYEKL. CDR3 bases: TGCGCCAGCAGCCAGGTGGGACAGGTACAAGAGACCCAGTACTTC. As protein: CASSQVGQVQETQYF.

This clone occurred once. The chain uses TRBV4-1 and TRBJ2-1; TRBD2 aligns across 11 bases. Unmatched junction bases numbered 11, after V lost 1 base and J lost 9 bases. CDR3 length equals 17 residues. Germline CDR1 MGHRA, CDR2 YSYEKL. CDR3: CASSQGYFSGGAVEQFF. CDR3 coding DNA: TGCGCCAGCAGCCAAGGGTATTTTAGCGGGGGGGCGGTTGAGCAGTTCTTC.

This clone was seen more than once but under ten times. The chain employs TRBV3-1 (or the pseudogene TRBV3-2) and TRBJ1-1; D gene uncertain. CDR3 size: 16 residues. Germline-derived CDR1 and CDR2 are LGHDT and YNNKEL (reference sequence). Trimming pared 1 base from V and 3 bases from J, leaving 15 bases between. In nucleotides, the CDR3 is TGTGCCAGCAGCCAAGTCGTGATCGGCGGGTACACTGAAGCTTTCTTT. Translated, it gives CASSQVVIGGYTEAFF.

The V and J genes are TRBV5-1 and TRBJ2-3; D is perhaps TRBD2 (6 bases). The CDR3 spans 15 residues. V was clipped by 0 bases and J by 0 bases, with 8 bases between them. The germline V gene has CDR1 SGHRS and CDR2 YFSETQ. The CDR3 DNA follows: TGCGCCAGCAGCTTGGCACTAGCTAGCACAGATACGCAGTATTTT. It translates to CASSLALASTDTQYF.

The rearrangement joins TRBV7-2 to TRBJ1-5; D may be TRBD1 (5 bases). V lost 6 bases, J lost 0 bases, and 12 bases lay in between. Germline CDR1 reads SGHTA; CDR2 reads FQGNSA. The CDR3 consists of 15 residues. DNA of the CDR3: TGTGCCAGCAGAGTTGACAGTTATAGCAATCAGCCCCAGCATTTT. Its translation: CASRVDSYSNQPQHF.

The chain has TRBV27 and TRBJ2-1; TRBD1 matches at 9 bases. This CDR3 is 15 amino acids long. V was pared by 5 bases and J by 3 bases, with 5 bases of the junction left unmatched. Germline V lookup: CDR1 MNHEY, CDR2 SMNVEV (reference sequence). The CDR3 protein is CASSKSDRGYNEQFF. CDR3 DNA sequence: TGTGCCAGCAGTAAATCGGACAGGGGCTACAATGAGCAGTTCTTC.

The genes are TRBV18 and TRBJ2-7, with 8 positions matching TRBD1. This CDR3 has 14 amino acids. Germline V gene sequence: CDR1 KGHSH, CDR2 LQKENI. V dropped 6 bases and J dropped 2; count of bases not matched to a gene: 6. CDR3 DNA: TGTGCCAGCTCCCCTAGGACAGGGCCCTACGAGCAGTACTTC. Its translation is CASSPRTGPYEQYF.